This paragraph covers one TCR beta chain sequence. Its target is unknown. This record belongs to a study of T cells in Graves' hyperthyroidism and ophthalmopathy. Overall study findings and caveats: Most thyroid clonotypes that were expanded above 0.001 also turned up in blood.

The authors deemed Graves' hyperthyroidism stable absent ophthalmopathy progression within 18 months. Around 10 ml fresh peripheral blood yielded the PBMCs. The source material, RNA transcripts, was used to amplify TCR beta CDR3 regions. With the HTBI primer set, the TCR CDR3 went through a first round of RT-PCR. TCRdb reprocessed the multiplex PCR reads via MiXCR and lists one record per CDR3 protein. The table lists 700,000 or so distinct CDR3 sequences, about 17% of them singletons. The sequence was obtained from a man in his late teens or twenties with Graves' hyperthyroidism. The sequencing input was blood.

This chain's CDR3 is CASSVGPSGGNYEQYF. The DNA for the CDR3 is TGTGCCAGCAGCGTAGGCCCTAGCGGGGGAAACTACGAGCAGTACTTC. V gene TRBV9 combines with J gene TRBJ2-7, with 10 bases that match TRBD2. Germline V lookup: CDR1 SGDLS, CDR2 YYNGEE. The CDR3 runs to 16 residues. With V trimmed by 0 bases and J by 3 bases, 6 bases remained unmatched.